This T cell receptor beta chain is from a study of radiation and T cells in renal cell carcinoma. This CDR3 contains 13 residues. Germline-derived CDR1 and CDR2 are KGHSH and LQKENI. The V and J ends lost 5 bases and 7 bases respectively, with 9 bases between them. General study findings and limits: In blood, top tumor clones expanded by 2 weeks, shrinking by 4.

Sample time point: blood 4 weeks post-SBRT, at nephrectomy. Indicated treatment: 15 Gy SBRT to primary tumor, nephrectomy 4 weeks later. Nephrectomy followed 15 Gy stereotactic body radiation by 4 weeks. Blood was sampled at baseline, 2 weeks and 4 weeks after SBRT. This renal cell carcinoma was of the clear cell type. In regard to this clone: What it binds is not known.

Only in-frame clones appear in the TCRdb table, and some are missing; sequencing was by immunoSEQ multiplex PCR. Of 150,000 to 200,000 clones in the sample, about 85% were seen once. The sequences come from blood, collected from a patient whose treatment included radiotherapy and nephrectomy. This TCR was sampled from a woman aged 45-65 years with renal cell carcinoma. The chain combines TRBV18 with TRBJ1-6; D remains ambiguous. The DNA for the CDR3 is TGTGCCAGCTCAAGCGGGGTAAATTCACCCCTCCACTTT. It translates to CASSSGVNSPLHF.